These 29 T cell receptor beta chains came from one sample sequenced in a study of cytomegalovirus exposure and HLA in healthy donors. Researchers ran the PCR with 60 Vbeta and 13 Jbeta primers. Measured with immunoSEQ multiplex PCR; TCRdb has only the in-frame clones, and not every one. The sample table includes more than 110,000 clones. Sequenced: PBMCs. The source of these receptors is a man aged 35 to 55 in good health and CMV-seronegative.

This rearrangement joins TRBV19 to TRBJ1-1, with 12 bases lining up with TRBD1. CDR1 is LNHDA and CDR2 is SQIVND in the germline V gene (reference sequence). Unmatched junction bases numbered 13, after V lost 5 bases and J lost 9 bases. The CDR3 has 16 residues. The CDR3 region is CASSLGQGAHISKAFF. CDR3 bases: TGTGCCAGTAGTCTGGGACAGGGGGCGCATATTAGTAAAGCTTTCTTT.

The rearrangement joins TRBV27 to TRBJ2-7; 7 nucleotides line up with TRBD1. The germline CDR1 and CDR2 sequences are MNHEY and SMNVEV (reference sequence). Trimming at V came to 6 bases and at J to 2 bases, leaving 7 bases not matched to a gene. This CDR3 region has 14 residues. Here the CDR3 DNA reads TGTGCCAGCAGCCATGGGGACAGAGCCTACGAGCAGTACTTC. This encodes CASSHGDRAYEQYF.

V usage is TRBV5-1 and J usage is TRBJ2-2; D gene ambiguous. V lost 2 bases and J lost 0, with 11 bases in between. This CDR3 is 16 amino acids long. Looked up from germline, CDR1 is SGHRS and CDR2 is YFSETQ. CDR3 in DNA: TGCGCCAGCAGCTTTATGCCTACTGCGAACACCGGGGAGCTGTTTTTT. Encoded protein: CASSFMPTANTGELFF. Full variable domain (outside the CDR3, taken from reference TRBV5-1 and TRBJ2-2): KAGVTQTPRYLIKTRGQQVTLSCSPISGHRSVSWYQQTPGQGLQFLFEYFSETQRNKGNFPGRFSGRQFSNSRSEMNVSTLELGDSALYLCASSFMPTANTGELFFGEGSRLTVL.

This CDR3 is CASSHGGGPGTDTQYF. The DNA of the CDR3 is TGCGCCAGCAGCCACGGGGGGGGCCCCGGCACAGATACGCAGTATTTT. The chain carries TRBV4-3 and TRBJ2-3; TRBD2 aligns across 8 bases. Germline trimming cut 3 bases from V and 1 base from J; bases unmatched to any gene: 6. The germline V gene encodes CDR1 LGHNA and CDR2 YSLEER. The CDR3 is 16 amino acids.

J is TRBJ1-5 and V is TRBV9; weak D call: TRBD1 (6 bases). The CDR3 has 15 amino acids. Germline V gene lookup returns CDR1 SGDLS and CDR2 YYNGEE. Deletions cut 4 bases from V and 0 bases from J, with 11 bases between. The CDR3 spells CASSLTDSSNQPQHF. CDR3 DNA: TGTGCCAGCAGCCTAACGGACAGTAGCAATCAGCCCCAGCATTTT.

This chain joins TRBV5-6 and TRBJ1-2; the D is unclear. Trimming stripped 1 base from V and 7 bases from J, with 11 bases between. The CDR3 has 13 amino acids. Germline values: CDR1 SGHDT, CDR2 YYEEEE. For the CDR3, the DNA is TGTGCCAGCAGCTTGCCGGGGTATGGTGGCTACACCTTC. Encoded protein: CASSLPGYGGYTF.

V gene TRBV2 combines with J gene TRBJ2-4; 11 bases are shared with TRBD2. CDR1 SNHLY and CDR2 FYNNEI come from the germline V gene. J gave up 3 bases and V 5 bases, and 6 bases lay outside the gene matches. The CDR3 runs 16 residues. CDR3 in amino acids: CASSQTSGGGKNIQYF. In DNA, the CDR3 is TGTGCCAGCAGTCAAACTAGCGGGGGAGGCAAAAACATTCAGTACTTC.

The rearrangement links TRBV5-1 to TRBJ2-5; TRBD2 might be the D (5 bases). In germline, CDR1 is SGHRS, CDR2 YFSETQ. The V end was cut by 0 bases, the J end by 5 bases, with 17 bases between. This CDR3 has 16 amino acids. The CDR3 reads CASSLDYTGIGETQYF. DNA of the CDR3: TGCGCCAGCAGCTTGGATTATACGGGAATCGGCGAGACCCAGTACTTC.

The chain couples TRBV5-1 to TRBJ1-5, with D uncertain. The germline CDR1 and CDR2 sequences are SGHRS and YFSETQ. Trimming stripped 0 bases from V and 4 bases from J, with 5 bases between. The CDR3 loop spans 13 amino acids. This chain's CDR3 is CASSLDGNQPQHF. The CDR3 DNA reads as TGCGCCAGCAGCTTGGACGGTAATCAGCCCCAGCATTTT.

The chain couples TRBV18 to TRBJ1-5; TRBD1 matches 12 bases. V was pared by 2 bases and J by 6 bases, with 5 bases of the junction left unmatched. This CDR3 comprises 16 residues. Germline CDR1 reads KGHSH; CDR2 reads LQKENI. CDR3 in amino acids: CASSPTGTGGSQPQHF. CDR3 nucleotides: TGTGCCAGCTCACCAACCGGGACAGGGGGCAGTCAGCCCCAGCATTTT.

This rearrangement joins TRBV4-3 to TRBJ1-4; possible D gene TRBD1, 5 bases. With 1 base removed from V and 8 bases from J, the gap between germline ends came to 14 bases. CDR1 and CDR2 from the germline V gene are LGHNA and YSLEER. This CDR3 contains 15 residues. The CDR3 sequence is CASSQGDGRFEKLFF. The CDR3 DNA reads as TGCGCCAGCAGCCAAGGGGACGGGAGATTCGAAAAACTGTTTTTT.

The chain is built from TRBV6-6 and TRBJ2-7, with no clear D. Trimming removed 5 bases from V and 3 bases from J, with 17 bases in between. CDR3 length: 15 residues. Looked up from germline, CDR1 is MNHNY and CDR2 is SVGAGI (reference sequence). CDR3 sequence reads: CASSDRQNAVYEQYF. CDR3 in DNA: TGTGCCAGCAGTGATAGGCAGAATGCGGTCTACGAGCAGTACTTC.

This rearrangement joins TRBV27 to TRBJ1-1; D is possibly TRBD1 (6 bases). The CDR3 is 13 amino acids. Germline lookup yields CDR1 MNHEY and CDR2 SMNVEV (reference sequence). V was pared by 8 bases and J by 2 bases, with 12 bases between. CDR3 loop: CASLGQPNTEAFF. The CDR3 coding sequence is TGTGCCAGCCTCGGACAGCCTAACACTGAAGCTTTCTTT.

The V call is TRBV7-2, the J call TRBJ2-1, with D perhaps matching TRBD2 (6 bases). There are 15 residues in the CDR3. Per germline, CDR1 SGHTA and CDR2 FQGNSA. The ends were cut back, 3 bases at V and 1 base at J, with 10 bases in the middle. In nucleotides, the CDR3 is TGTGCCAGCAGCTTCTCACGGGGGTCCTACAATGAGCAGTTCTTC. Translating gives CASSFSRGSYNEQFF.

The chain has TRBV5-1 and TRBJ2-1; the D gene is possibly TRBD2 (6 bases). This CDR3 comprises 14 residues. The germline V and J ends were trimmed by 3 bases and 5 bases, with 12 bases remaining between them. The germline CDR1 and CDR2 sequences are SGHRS and YFSETQ. CDR3 protein: CASSSRTNNNEQFF. The CDR3 DNA sequence: TGCGCCAGCAGCTCACGGACTAATAACAATGAGCAGTTCTTC.

As regards this clone: This sample includes further DNA sequences coding for the same CDR3. The chain couples TRBV7-8 to TRBJ2-7; TRBD1 is a possible D gene (6 bases). This CDR3 is built from 15 residues. The V and J ends lost 1 base and 7 bases respectively, with 17 bases between them. Germline values: CDR1 SGHVS, CDR2 FQNEAQ. The CDR3 DNA reads TGTGCCAGCAGCTTAGAAGGGGGAGTAGGCTATGAGCAGTACTTC. Translating it yields CASSLEGGVGYEQYF.

The chain links TRBV6-5 to TRBJ1-2; 8 positions match TRBD1. The germline V gene encodes CDR1 MNHEY and CDR2 SVGAGI. V was clipped by 0 bases and J by 4 bases; unmatched bases: 4. The CDR3 covers 15 residues. CDR3 nucleotide sequence: TGTGCCAGCAGTTACTCCGACAGGGGAGGCTATGGCTACACCTTC. Translating gives CASSYSDRGGYGYTF.

The gene calls are TRBV20-1 and TRBJ1-1; the D gene is possibly TRBD1 (5 bases). This CDR3 contains 11 residues. Germline V lookup: CDR1 DFQATT, CDR2 SNEGSKA (reference sequence). The V gene lost 3 bases and the J gene lost 6 bases, with 8 bases spanning the gap. The CDR3 nucleotides are TGCAGTGCTAGGGGGGGACCTGAAGCTTTCTTT. Protein product: CSARGGPEAFF.

J is TRBJ1-4 and V is TRBV5-1; a possible D gene is TRBD1 (6 bases). In germline, CDR1 is SGHRS, CDR2 YFSETQ. Trimming cost V 0 bases and J 6 bases, with 9 bases left between them. The CDR3 contains 14 residues. CDR3 residues: CASSLGGQYEKLFF. CDR3 sequence (DNA): TGCGCCAGCAGCTTGGGAGGACAGTATGAAAAACTGTTTTTT.

This rearrangement joins TRBV28 to TRBJ1-5, with D possibly TRBD1 on 6 matching bases. From germline, CDR1 is MDHEN and CDR2 SYDVKM. V shed 2 bases and J shed 7 bases, with 15 bases lying between them. This CDR3 contains 15 residues. CDR3 in amino acids: CASSLLGGLGQPQHF. The CDR3 bases are TGTGCCAGCAGTTTACTGGGGGGGCTCGGGCAGCCCCAGCATTTT.

For the CDR3, the DNA is TGTGCCAGCAGTGGAAACAGGGGAGTTTTTTCACCCCTCCACTTT. It specifies CASSGNRGVFSPLHF. V gene TRBV25-1 combines with J gene TRBJ1-6, with 7 nucleotides matching TRBD1. Trimming at V came to 4 bases and at J to 9 bases, leaving 9 bases not matched to a gene. The CDR3 length is 15 residues. CDR1 and CDR2 from the germline V gene are MGHDK and SYGVNS.

This sequence joins TRBV6-1 and TRBJ2-3; 7 positions agree with TRBD2. Unmatched junction bases numbered 4, after V lost 6 bases and J lost 1 base. Germline V CDR1 and CDR2: MNHNS, SASEGT. This CDR3 has 14 residues. For the CDR3, the DNA is TGTGCCAGCAGCCAACGGGGGGGCACAGATACGCAGTATTTT. Translating it yields CASSQRGGTDTQYF.

The V call is TRBV27, the J call TRBJ1-6; TRBD1 matches 7 bases. The CDR3 consists of 15 residues. V gave up 5 bases and J gave up 7 bases; unmatched junction bases: 8. Germline V gives CDR1 MNHEY, CDR2 SMNVEV (reference sequence). Written as DNA, the CDR3 is TGTGCCAGCAGTCGGGACAGCGCGTTAAATTCACCCCTCCACTTT. The encoded protein is CASSRDSALNSPLHF.

The chain links TRBV6-5 to TRBJ2-3; TRBD1 agrees at 7 bases. The CDR3 covers 14 residues. V lost 6 bases and J lost 3; bases outside the gene matches: 6. Germline V gene lookup returns CDR1 MNHEY and CDR2 SVGAGI. The CDR3 bases are TGTGCCAGCAGGCTACAGGGGACAACAGATACGCAGTATTTT. It codes for CASRLQGTTDTQYF.

The rearrangement joins TRBV6-5 to TRBJ2-7, with 9 positions matching TRBD2. Trimming took 4 bases from V and 1 from J; bases not matched to a gene: 5. This CDR3 has 15 amino acids. Germline-derived CDR1 and CDR2 are MNHEY and SVGAGI. The CDR3 nucleotides are TGTGCCAGCAGTTCCCCCAGCGGGGGGTCCTACGAGCAGTACTTC. Translation: CASSSPSGGSYEQYF.

The rearrangement joins TRBV7-2 to TRBJ1-2, with 8 bases matching TRBD1. J gave up 7 bases and V 4 bases, and 20 bases lay outside the gene matches. The CDR3 has 18 residues. Germline CDR1 is SGHTA and CDR2 is FQGNSA. The CDR3 region has the DNA TGTGCCAGCAGCTCACTTAGAAGGCAGGGGGCGATAAGGGGTGGCTACACCTTC. Translation: CASSSLRRQGAIRGGYTF.

The chain combines TRBV7-9 with TRBJ1-5, with D perhaps matching TRBD1 (5 bases). This CDR3 has 14 amino acids. V was shortened by 5 bases and J by 9 bases, with 17 bases between the two germline ends. The germline V gene encodes CDR1 SEHNR and CDR2 FQNEAQ (reference sequence). The CDR3 DNA is TGTGCCAGCAGCCGTCCTACGGGGGTTGGGCCCCAGCATTTT. Translating gives CASSRPTGVGPQHF.

The gene calls are TRBV2 and TRBJ1-2; no clear D gene. The CDR3 runs 12 residues. The ends were cut back, 7 bases at V and 4 bases at J, with 10 bases in the middle. In germline, CDR1 is SNHLY, CDR2 FYNNEI. The CDR3 coding sequence is TGTGCCAGCAAAGAGGGAATCTATGGCTACACCTTC. Residues: CASKEGIYGYTF.

The chain carries TRBV7-2 and TRBJ2-3, with 11 bases lining up with TRBD2. The germline V gene has CDR1 SGHTA and CDR2 FQGNSA. Losses at the gene ends were 5 bases for V and 3 bases for J; bases not matched to a gene: 4. This CDR3 is 15 amino acids long. The CDR3 sequence is CASSTGLAATDTQYF. DNA for the CDR3: TGTGCCAGCAGCACGGGACTAGCGGCAACAGATACGCAGTATTTT.